This passage covers 29 T cell receptor beta chains from one sample sequenced in a study of beta chain features in type 1 diabetes. Since all of the isolated RNA was reverse transcribed, expressed TCRB transcripts were what got sequenced. Clones were sequenced by immunoSEQ multiplex PCR, and TCRdb holds only the in-frame ones, with some missing. The sample shows around 330,000 clones, 11% of them seen only once. Sequencing was done on a sample of naive CD4+ T cells from blood. The receptor set was obtained from a woman aged 25 to 45 in good health.

This sequence joins TRBV27 and TRBJ2-2; D unresolved. The length of the CDR3 is 14 residues. Germline V lookup: CDR1 MNHEY, CDR2 SMNVEV (reference sequence). With 2 bases removed from V and 4 bases from J, the gap between germline ends came to 8 bases. CDR3 nucleotides: TGTGCCAGCAGTTTAGAGCGAGGCACCGGGGAGCTGTTTTTT. Translation gives CASSLERGTGELFF.

This clone was counted between two and nine times. The rearrangement uses TRBV19 and TRBJ2-7; 11 bases map to TRBD2. V gave up 4 bases and J gave up 7 bases; unmatched junction bases: 12. The CDR3 runs 16 residues. CDR1 LNHDA and CDR2 SQIVND come from the germline V gene (reference sequence). CDR3 sequence reads: CASSSPGLAAEGEQYF. For the CDR3, the DNA is TGTGCCAGTAGTAGCCCGGGACTAGCGGCCGAGGGGGAGCAGTACTTC.

This clone has more than one count but fewer than ten. The rearrangement uses TRBV7-2 and TRBJ2-2; TRBD1 matches at 10 bases. Germline V gene lookup returns CDR1 SGHTA and CDR2 FQGNSA. This CDR3 is 15 amino acids long. With V trimmed by 5 bases and J by 7 bases, 7 bases remained unmatched. The CDR3 nucleotides are TGTGCCAGCAGCCCCCGGGACAGGGGTGTCGGGGAGCTGTTTTTT. Protein sequence: CASSPRDRGVGELFF.

This clone turned up a few times. The chain links TRBV5-6 to TRBJ2-2, with D hard to call. V was clipped by 3 bases and J by 1 base, with 7 bases between them. The CDR3 has 14 residues. Germline V lookup: CDR1 SGHDT, CDR2 YYEEEE. CDR3 coding DNA: TGTGCCAGCAGCTCGTACTGGAACACCGGGGAGCTGTTTTTT. Residues: CASSSYWNTGELFF.

This clone turned up a few times. The gene calls are TRBV28 and TRBJ2-1, with D possibly TRBD2 on 5 matching bases. This CDR3 has 17 residues. The ends were cut back, 1 base at V and 1 base at J, with 14 bases in the middle. In germline, CDR1 is MDHEN, CDR2 SYDVKM. The CDR3 here is CASSLSDGIGSYNEQFF. As DNA, the CDR3 is TGTGCCAGCAGTTTATCTGACGGGATTGGGTCCTACAATGAGCAGTTCTTC.

V gene TRBV5-5 combines with J gene TRBJ2-1; TRBD1 is a possible D gene (5 bases). The germline V gene encodes CDR1 SGHKS and CDR2 YYEKEE (reference sequence). Trimming took off 3 bases at V and 0 bases at J, with 7 bases between the two ends. The CDR3 loop spans 14 amino acids. CDR3 protein: CASSWTSSYNEQFF. In nucleotides, the CDR3 is TGTGCCAGCAGCTGGACATCCTCCTACAATGAGCAGTTCTTC.

This chain links TRBV27 with TRBJ2-7; 10 bases are a match to TRBD1. The CDR3 is made up of 14 amino acids. Germline loops: CDR1 MNHEY, CDR2 SMNVEV (reference sequence). V shed 4 bases and J 6 bases; nucleotides not matched to a gene: 6. This chain's CDR3 is CASSSSTGGLEQYF. CDR3 sequence (DNA): TGTGCCAGCAGTTCATCGACAGGGGGCCTCGAGCAGTACTTC.

The table lists this clone with a few counts. The chain employs TRBV15 and TRBJ2-2, with a possible D match to TRBD2 (6 bases). V was clipped by 0 bases and J by 3 bases, with 17 bases between them. The CDR3 totals 18 residues. The germline gives CDR1 LNHNV, CDR2 YYDKDF (reference sequence). CDR3 coding DNA: TGTGCCACCAGCAGAGATCTAGGAGGGGCTGAGGACACCGGGGAGCTGTTTTTT. Translated: CATSRDLGGAEDTGELFF.

This clone was detected only a few times. The chain has TRBV10-3 and TRBJ2-1, with TRBD2 matching over 8 bases. The CDR3 runs to 13 residues. The V and J ends lost 10 bases and 7 bases, in that order; junction bases with no gene match: 9. CDR1 is ENHRY and CDR2 is SYGVKD in the germline V gene. CDR3 amino acids: CATTGGLGNEQFF. CDR3 DNA: TGTGCCACCACGGGGGGACTAGGGAATGAGCAGTTCTTC.

Only a few counts were recorded for this clone. This chain joins TRBV5-1 and TRBJ2-7; 9 bases are a match to TRBD1. Germline trimming cut 1 base from V and 6 bases from J; bases unmatched to any gene: 5. Germline CDR1 and CDR2: SGHRS and YFSETQ. This CDR3 is 14 amino acids long. The CDR3 DNA reads TGCGCCAGCAGCTTGTCCGGACAGGGGTCCGAGCAGTACTTC. This translates into CASSLSGQGSEQYF.

This chain links TRBV4-2 with TRBJ1-1; D is undetermined. This CDR3 comprises 13 residues. Germline V gene data show CDR1 as LGHNA and CDR2 as YNFKEQ. Trimming removed 0 bases at V and 6 bases at J, with 8 bases between. This CDR3 is CASSQDRRAEAFF. The CDR3 DNA sequence: TGTGCCAGCAGCCAAGATCGCCGCGCTGAAGCTTTCTTT.

This clone showed up just a few times. The CDR3 sequence: CASSPGSGIPDTQYF. The CDR3 DNA is TGTGCCAGCAGCCCCGGCAGCGGGATCCCAGATACGCAGTATTTT. The chain is built from TRBV11-2 and TRBJ2-3; 7 nucleotides agree with TRBD2. Germline CDR1 and CDR2: SGHAT and FQNNGV. The CDR3 is made up of 15 amino acids. Trimming took 5 bases from V and 4 from J; bases not matched to a gene: 9.

This clone was seen a few times. The chain links TRBV28 to TRBJ2-5, with 11 bases that match TRBD1. There are 14 residues in the CDR3. Germline loops: CDR1 MDHEN, CDR2 SYDVKM. V shed 6 bases, J shed 2 bases, and the junction held 2 bases outside the gene matches. The CDR3 loop is CASRGDRGQETQYF. CDR3 in DNA: TGTGCCAGCAGAGGGGACAGGGGGCAAGAGACCCAGTACTTC. The full variable domain, with the rest looked up from reference TRBV28 and TRBJ2-5, is DVKVTQSSRYLVKRTGEKVFLECVQDMDHENMFWYRQDPGLGLRLIYFSYDVKMKEKGDIPEGYSVSREKKERFSLILESASTNQTSMYLCASRGDRGQETQYFGPGTRLLVL.

This clone was observed a handful of times. V gene TRBV5-1 combines with J gene TRBJ2-6; TRBD1 matches at 9 bases. V lost 2 bases and J lost 3; bases outside the gene matches: 3. CDR1 SGHRS and CDR2 YFSETQ come from the germline V gene. This CDR3 is built from 16 residues. This chain's CDR3 is CASSLQGASGANVLTF. CDR3 nucleotides: TGCGCCAGCAGCTTACAGGGGGCCAGTGGGGCCAACGTCCTGACTTTC.

In this sample, this clone turned up a few times. This chain uses TRBV9 with TRBJ2-3; a possible D gene is TRBD2 (6 bases). V gave up 0 bases and J gave up 7 bases, with 18 bases separating them. This CDR3 has 16 amino acids. Looked up from germline, CDR1 is SGDLS and CDR2 is YYNGEE. This CDR3 is CASSVEVGASVNTQYF. The CDR3 DNA reads TGTGCCAGCAGCGTAGAGGTGGGAGCTAGCGTGAATACGCAGTATTTT.

This chain joins TRBV5-1 and TRBJ2-5; TRBD2 aligns across 7 bases. Germline CDR1 SGHRS, CDR2 YFSETQ. V gave up 3 bases and J gave up 3 bases; unmatched junction bases: 2. The CDR3 length is 13 residues. The CDR3 DNA reads as TGCGCCAGCAGCTATCTAGCGGAAGAGACCCAGTACTTC. The encoded protein is CASSYLAEETQYF.

This clone has a handful of counts. This chain links TRBV7-3 with TRBJ2-5, with D possibly being TRBD1 (5 bases). This CDR3 has 15 amino acids. The germline V and J ends were trimmed by 2 bases and 2 bases, with 12 bases remaining between them. Germline V gene data show CDR1 as SGHTA and CDR2 as FQGTGA. The CDR3 reads CASSLWQGNQETQYF. The CDR3 nucleotides are TGTGCCAGCAGCTTATGGCAGGGAAATCAAGAGACCCAGTACTTC.

About this clone itself: This CDR3 is also generated by other DNA sequences in the sample. The genes are TRBV9 and TRBJ2-1, with 12 positions matching TRBD2. The germline V gene encodes CDR1 SGDLS and CDR2 YYNGEE. J was trimmed by 3 bases and V by 5 bases; bases with no gene match: 3. The CDR3 runs 15 residues. This CDR3 is CASSAGLAGYNEQFF. DNA of the CDR3: TGTGCCAGCAGTGCGGGACTAGCGGGCTACAATGAGCAGTTCTTC.

V usage is TRBV2 and J usage is TRBJ2-7; perhaps TRBD1 as D (6 bases). Trimming removed 5 bases at V and 4 bases at J, with 15 bases between. The CDR3 length is 14 residues. In germline, CDR1 is SNHLY, CDR2 FYNNEI. The DNA of the CDR3 is TGTGCCAGCAGTAAACAGGGTGTGGGATACGAGCAGTACTTC. This sequence encodes CASSKQGVGYEQYF.

This clone was found a few times. The gene calls are TRBV7-9 and TRBJ1-1, with TRBD1 as a possible D gene (6 bases). The V and J ends lost 4 bases and 3 bases respectively, with 6 bases between them. The CDR3 spans 12 residues. CDR1 SEHNR and CDR2 FQNEAQ come from the germline V gene (reference sequence). CDR3 DNA: TGTGCCAGCAGCTACAGGGACACTGAAGCTTTCTTT. This encodes CASSYRDTEAFF.

The chain recombines TRBV29-1 with TRBJ2-2, with a weak D call TRBD2 (6 bases). Trimming left V 6 bases short and J 6 bases short, with 17 bases between. Per the germline V gene, CDR1 is SQVTM and CDR2 is ANQGSEA. This CDR3 has 14 residues. CDR3 loop: CSVRESREAGELFF. CDR3 bases: TGCAGCGTCCGAGAATCCAGGGAGGCCGGGGAGCTGTTTTTT.

This clone came up a few times. The chain uses TRBV5-1 and TRBJ2-1, with D possibly matching TRBD2 (5 bases). The CDR3 is 16 amino acids. With 0 bases removed from V and 4 bases from J, the gap between germline ends came to 14 bases. The germline CDR1 and CDR2 sequences are SGHRS and YFSETQ. CDR3 sequence: CASSLEGVGSYNEQFF. The CDR3 nucleotides read TGCGCCAGCAGCTTGGAAGGAGTAGGGAGTTACAATGAGCAGTTCTTC.

The chain recombines TRBV7-9 with TRBJ1-1, with D tentatively TRBD1 (5 bases). CDR3 length equals 15 residues. Trimming stripped 2 bases from V and 4 bases from J, with 14 bases between. Germline V gene sequence: CDR1 SEHNR, CDR2 FQNEAQ (reference sequence). The CDR3 loop reads CASSLLGAVSTEAFF. Written as DNA, the CDR3 is TGTGCCAGCAGCTTACTAGGGGCGGTGAGCACTGAAGCTTTCTTT.

This chain links TRBV9 with TRBJ1-5; D not resolved. V shed 0 bases and J shed 6 bases, with 13 bases lying between them. The CDR3 totals 15 residues. Germline assignment: CDR1 SGDLS and CDR2 YYNGEE. CDR3 sequence reads: CASSVDEVLGQPQHF. CDR3 in DNA: TGTGCCAGCAGCGTAGATGAGGTATTGGGTCAGCCCCAGCATTTT.

This CDR3 is CASSSPGFIQETQYF. The CDR3 DNA reads as TGTGCCAGCAGCTCGCCAGGGTTCATACAAGAGACCCAGTACTTC. V and J are TRBV7-3 and TRBJ2-5; TRBD1 is a possible D gene (5 bases). The CDR3 is made up of 15 amino acids. CDR1 SGHTA and CDR2 FQGTGA come from the germline V gene. V was clipped by 4 bases and J by 2 bases, with 14 bases between them.

The chain couples TRBV10-3 to TRBJ2-5; 7 positions match TRBD2. CDR1 and CDR2 (germline): ENHRY, SYGVKD. The CDR3 is 14 residues long. V shed 3 bases, J shed 2 bases, and the junction held 3 bases outside the gene matches. CDR3 in amino acids: CAISDKGLQETQYF. CDR3 DNA sequence: TGTGCCATCAGTGATAAGGGACTACAAGAGACCCAGTACTTC.

This chain joins TRBV4-2 and TRBJ1-4; 7 positions agree with TRBD1. The germline gives CDR1 LGHNA, CDR2 YNFKEQ. Unmatched junction bases numbered 8, after V lost 2 bases and J lost 11 bases. This CDR3 region has 14 residues. CDR3 loop: CASSQQTGMAKLFF. The CDR3 DNA reads TGTGCCAGCAGCCAACAGACAGGGATGGCGAAACTGTTTTTT.

A few counts support this clone. This same CDR3 is encoded by further DNA sequences in the sample. The chain joins TRBV18 to TRBJ2-5, with TRBD1 identical over 8 bases. The CDR3 contains 15 residues. Germline lookup yields CDR1 KGHSH and CDR2 LQKENI. Trimming at V came to 1 base and at J to 5 bases, leaving 6 bases not matched to a gene. The CDR3 loop reads CASSPRQGAGETQYF. CDR3 DNA: TGTGCCAGCTCACCACGGCAGGGGGCGGGTGAGACCCAGTACTTC.

The chain employs TRBV7-2 and TRBJ2-5; the D gene is possibly TRBD1 (6 bases). CDR3 size: 16 residues. V shed 5 bases and J shed 0 bases, with 16 bases lying between them. In germline, CDR1 is SGHTA, CDR2 FQGNSA. In DNA form, the CDR3 reads TGTGCCAGCAGCCCAGAAGGGACATTGTACCAAGAGACCCAGTACTTC. The encoded protein is CASSPEGTLYQETQYF.